This T cell receptor beta chain appears in the sequencing data of a study of T cells in Graves' hyperthyroidism and ophthalmopathy. The source material, RNA transcripts, was used to amplify TCR beta CDR3 regions. The HTBI primer set was used in a first-round RT-PCR of the TCR CDR3. TCRdb re-called the multiplex PCR reads with MiXCR, one entry per CDR3 protein. Of almost 600,000 distinct CDR3 sequences in the sample, around 46% are singletons; the top ten hold around 7.7%. This clonotype showed up many times. Its antigen is currently unknown. The study, taken as a whole, reports: Ophthalmopathy onset followed model prediction by a median around six months.

What was sequenced was peripheral blood or thyroid tissue (not recorded which). The TCR sequence derives from a young woman with Graves' hyperthyroidism.

This CDR3 reads CATSNLNTEAFF. In DNA, the CDR3 is TGTGCCACCAGCAATTTGAACACTGAAGCTTTCTTT. V gene TRBV15 combines with J gene TRBJ1-1; D gene ambiguous. The CDR3 totals 12 residues. Germline assignment: CDR1 LNHNV and CDR2 YYDKDF (reference sequence). V was clipped by 4 bases and J by 0 bases, with 3 bases between them. Together with reference TRBV15 and TRBJ1-1, the CDR3 gives the full variable domain: DAMVIQNPRYQVTQFGKPVTLSCSQTLNHNVMYWYQQKSSQAPKLLFHYYDKDFNNEADTPDNFQSRRPNTSFCFLDIRSPGLGDTAMYLCATSNLNTEAFFGQGTRLTVV.